These T cell receptor beta chains were read from a single sample in a study of T cell responses to AZD1222 COVID-19 vaccine. The data were produced by immunoSEQ multiplex PCR, yet TCRdb's version contains in-frame clones alone and is incomplete. This sample has under 150,000 clones; 88% occur once, and the top ten carry about 19%. Sequenced material: peripheral blood, taken on day 0 of MenACWY control vaccination. The receptors shown here come from an adult in good health. Both conserved end residues are part of each CDR3. D genes are given only for firm matches. Only some rows state a clone size, as once, few, many or a class for expanded clones.

-	TRBV2	-	TRBJ2-7	TGTGCCAGCAGTGAAAGATTCATCCGGGGAAACGAGCAGTACTTC	CASSERFIRGNEQYF
TRBD1	TRBV18	-	TRBJ2-5	TGTGCCAGCTCCCCGACAGGGTCCCAAGAGACCCAGTACTTC	CASSPTGSQETQYF
-	TRBV19	-	TRBJ1-2	TGTGCCAGTAGTATCATCGGGCAGGGGTCCTATGGCTACACCTTC	CASSIIGQGSYGYTF
-	TRBV28	-	TRBJ1-1	TGTGCCAGCAGTTTACGGCCTCGGGGATACACTGAAGCTTTCTTT	CASSLRPRGYTEAFF
TRBD1	TRBV7-9	-	TRBJ2-2	TGTGCCAGCAGCTTGGCGGCCGGGACAGGGTGGCACACCGGGGAGCTGTTTTTT	CASSLAAGTGWHTGELFF
-	TRBV5-1	-	TRBJ2-7	TGCGCCAGCAGCTTAACAGGGAAGCGCTACGAGCAGTACTTC	CASSLTGKRYEQYF
TRBD2	TRBV28	-	TRBJ2-5	TGTGCCAGCAGCTCCCCCACGGGGGGGGAGACCCAGTACTTC	CASSSPTGGETQYF
-	TRBV14	-	TRBJ2-4	TGTGCCAGCAGCCCATCACTGGGGGCCAAAAACATTCAGTACTTC	CASSPSLGAKNIQYF
-	TRBV18	-	TRBJ2-7	TGTGCCAGCTCACCGACTTTGACAGATTCCTACGAGCAGTACTTC	CASSPTLTDSYEQYF
TRBD1	TRBV3-1/TRBV3-2	-	TRBJ2-7	TGTGCCAGCAGCCCGACAGGGGTTCCTTACGAGCAGTACTTC	CASSPTGVPYEQYF
-	TRBV18	-	TRBJ2-5	TGTGCCAGCTCGCTAACCCTGGCTAGCAGGAGCTTGCGAGAGACCCAGTACTTC	CASSLTLASRSLRETQYF
TRBD1	TRBV9	-	TRBJ1-5	TGTGCCAGCAGCGTTGGGACAGGGCTCAATCAGCCCCAGCATTTT	CASSVGTGLNQPQHF
-	TRBV5-1	-	TRBJ2-1	TGCGCCAGCAGCTTGGGAGGACTACTGGGGTCGATTCAGCAGTTCTTC	CASSLGGLLGSIQQFF
TRBD1	TRBV5-4	-	TRBJ2-3	TGTGCCAGCAGCCCGGGACAGCTCACAGATACGCAGTATTTT	CASSPGQLTDTQYF
-	TRBV2	-	TRBJ1-1	TGTGCCAGCAGTGAATCTACAGGGAGGACTGAAGCTTTCTTT	CASSESTGRTEAFF
-	TRBV7-3	-	TRBJ2-1	TGTGCCAGCAGCCCACCGGACAGCTCCTACAATGAGCAGTTCTTC	CASSPPDSSYNEQFF
TRBD2	TRBV29-1	-	TRBJ2-7	TGCAGCTTCCCCCCGGAGCGGGAGGAAGGCGAGCAGTACTTC	CSFPPEREEGEQYF
TRBD1	TRBV28	-	TRBJ2-7	TGTGCCAGCAGTCCCCGCGGACAGGGGATCTCCTACGAGCAGTACTTC	CASSPRGQGISYEQYF
-	TRBV7-2	-	TRBJ2-7	TGTGCCAGCAGCTTATATGTTGTCGGGAGCTACGAGCAGTACTTC	CASSLYVVGSYEQYF
-	TRBV12-3/TRBV12-4	-	TRBJ1-1	TGTGCCAGCAGTTTGGGAGCTTTCTTT	CASSLGAFF
-	TRBV7-2	-	TRBJ2-1	TGTGCCAGCAGCTTATCGGCCCAGATGTCTAGTTCCCACAATGAGCAGTTCTTC	CASSLSAQMSSSHNEQFF
-	TRBV5-5	-	TRBJ2-5	TGTGCCAGCAGCAGGGCTGGGCAAGAGACCCAGTACTTC	CASSRAGQETQYF
-	TRBV21-1	few	TRBJ2-3	TGTGCCAGCAGCAAAGAGACAGATACGCAGTATTTT	CASSKETDTQYF
TRBD1	TRBV11-3	-	TRBJ2-3	TGTGCCAGCAGCTTGGGACAGGGTATCGATACGCAGTATTTT	CASSLGQGIDTQYF
-	TRBV4-1	-	TRBJ2-7	TGCGCCAGCAGCCAAGCCCGCGGGGCTGGACAACCCTACGAGCAGTACTTC	CASSQARGAGQPYEQYF
-	TRBV28	-	TRBJ1-2	TGTGCCAGCCTTATCGGGGGGCAGGATGGCTACACCTTC	CASLIGGQDGYTF
-	TRBV6-5	once	TRBJ1-1	TGTGCCAGCAGTTACCGGGACGTCTCCCGCCGGACTGAAGCTTTCTTT	CASSYRDVSRRTEAFF
-	TRBV28	-	TRBJ1-2	TGTGCCAGCAGCCGAGACAGCGGCTACACCTTC	CASSRDSGYTF
-	TRBV19	-	TRBJ1-4	TGTGCCAGTAGCCCGTCACAGGTGGGGAATGAAAAACTGTTTTTT	CASSPSQVGNEKLFF
-	TRBV28	-	TRBJ1-2	TGTGCCAGCAGTTTATCGGGGGGCCGGGGCTACACCTTC	CASSLSGGRGYTF
-	TRBV5-1	-	TRBJ1-2	TGCGCCAGCAGCTTAAAGGGCCATGGGAGCGGCTACACCTTC	CASSLKGHGSGYTF
-	TRBV12-3/TRBV12-4	-	TRBJ1-5	TGTGCCAGCAGTTTAGCGCCGGGTCAGCCCCAGCATTTT	CASSLAPGQPQHF
TRBD1	TRBV18	once	TRBJ2-3	TGTGCCAGCTCACCACGAGGAACCCTAAACCGGGACAGGGGGGTGCGGGCAGATACGCAGTATTTT	CASSPRGTLNRDRGVRADTQYF
-	TRBV11-2	-	TRBJ2-7	TGTGCCAGCAGCTTCGATACAGGCGAGCAGTACTTC	CASSFDTGEQYF
-	TRBV7-9	-	TRBJ1-2	TGTGCCAGCAGCGCCATGGGGATCTATGGCTACACCTTC	CASSAMGIYGYTF
-	TRBV28	few	TRBJ1-1	TGTGCCAGCAGTTTCACCGGGGCTGGGAGCACTGAAGCTTTCTTT	CASSFTGAGSTEAFF
TRBD2	TRBV11-2	-	TRBJ2-1	TGTGCCAGCAGCTTAGATTTGGGCGGGAGGTCCTCCTACAATGAGCAGTTCTTC	CASSLDLGGRSSYNEQFF
TRBD1	TRBV18	-	TRBJ1-5	TGTGCCAGCTCACCTAGACAGGGGGCCGGCAATCAGCCCCAGCATTTT	CASSPRQGAGNQPQHF
-	TRBV7-9	once	TRBJ1-2	TGTGCCAGCAGCTTAGGTCAGGGGACCTCCTATGGCTACACCTTC	CASSLGQGTSYGYTF
TRBD2	TRBV19	-	TRBJ2-7	TGTGCCAGTAGTATAGAAGTTCCGGCGGGAGTTCGGCGGGAGCAGTACTTC	CASSIEVPAGVRREQYF
TRBD1	TRBV5-1	-	TRBJ2-1	TGCGCCAGCAGCGTACAGGGGGCTCCTTACAATGAGCAGTTCTTC	CASSVQGAPYNEQFF
-	TRBV4-1	-	TRBJ1-1	TGCGCCAGCAGCCAAGTACGGATGAACACTGAAGCTTTCTTT	CASSQVRMNTEAFF
-	TRBV29-1	-	TRBJ1-2	TGCAGCGTTGAACCCAGACACGGACAGTATGGCTACACCTTC	CSVEPRHGQYGYTF
-	TRBV18	-	TRBJ1-1	TGTGCCAGCTCATCAAGACAGAGCCGGGGGAACACTGAAGCTTTCTTT	CASSSRQSRGNTEAFF
-	TRBV5-1	-	TRBJ2-1	TGCGCCAGCAGCTTGGCCCCGGACAGAAATTACAATGAGCAGTTCTTC	CASSLAPDRNYNEQFF
-	TRBV3-1/TRBV3-2	-	TRBJ1-2	TGTGCCAGCAGCCAAGACCCAAAAACCAACTATGGCTACACCTTC	CASSQDPKTNYGYTF
-	TRBV11-1	-	TRBJ2-1	TGTGCCAGCGGCAGGGGCAATGAGCAGTTCTTC	CASGRGNEQFF